This T cell receptor beta chain was identified in a study of CD8 T cells in ankylosing spondylitis. Trimming removed 6 bases from V and 2 bases from J; junction bases left unmatched: 13. This CDR3 contains 15 residues. Germline V gene data show CDR1 as SQVTM and CDR2 as ANQGSEA. Findings and caveats of the study: Significantly higher representation of disease-linked clones was reported for matched ankylosing spondylitis synovial fluid. Within ankylosing spondylitis blood, a TCR beta motif made up of eight or nine highly homologous variants appeared to be characteristic. The disease-linked clones had a CD8+ phenotype and low blood frequencies.

MiXCR was run by TCRdb on the 5' RACE reads, yielding one entry per CDR3 protein. The table has a few hundred thousand distinct CDR3 sequences, over 15% seen once. On this clonotype itself: Its antigen is unidentified.

The TCR was taken from a male donor with ankylosing spondylitis or in good health (not recorded which). The sample taken for sequencing was blood, either unsorted or a sorted T cell fraction (not recorded which). V gene TRBV29-1 combines with J gene TRBJ2-7, with 7 bases that match TRBD2. The CDR3, as DNA: TGCAGCGTCCAGGGAGGGCGTGGTGGGGCCTACGAGCAGTACTTC. This codes for CSVQGGRGGAYEQYF.